This T cell receptor beta chain was identified in a study of cytomegalovirus exposure and HLA in healthy donors. Turning to the study itself: Tens of millions of unique TCRs from HLA-typed donors were held in an early release of data. Clustering assigned 70% to 85% of the approximately 430 genotyped donors to the Caucasian-associated ancestry cluster.

A few counts support this clone. The antigen is not known. Study-wide points: Presence/absence analyses assumed roughly uniform sequencing depth across donors, which may not hold.

This PCR relied on a set of 60 Vbeta primers and 13 Jbeta primers. The data were produced by immunoSEQ multiplex PCR, yet TCRdb's version contains in-frame clones alone and is incomplete. The sample holds about 130,000 clones, under 20% seen once. Input material: PBMCs. The TCR sequence derives from a female donor in good health and CMV-seropositive.

The CDR3 nucleotides read TGCGCCAGCAGCTTTACGGAGCGGGGGGTTGTGGAGACCCAGTACTTC. The encoded protein is CASSFTERGVVETQYF. The chain couples TRBV5-1 to TRBJ2-5, with 9 nucleotides matching TRBD2. The CDR3 loop spans 16 amino acids. Germline assignment: CDR1 SGHRS and CDR2 YFSETQ. Trimming at V came to 2 bases and at J to 5 bases, leaving 10 bases not matched to a gene.